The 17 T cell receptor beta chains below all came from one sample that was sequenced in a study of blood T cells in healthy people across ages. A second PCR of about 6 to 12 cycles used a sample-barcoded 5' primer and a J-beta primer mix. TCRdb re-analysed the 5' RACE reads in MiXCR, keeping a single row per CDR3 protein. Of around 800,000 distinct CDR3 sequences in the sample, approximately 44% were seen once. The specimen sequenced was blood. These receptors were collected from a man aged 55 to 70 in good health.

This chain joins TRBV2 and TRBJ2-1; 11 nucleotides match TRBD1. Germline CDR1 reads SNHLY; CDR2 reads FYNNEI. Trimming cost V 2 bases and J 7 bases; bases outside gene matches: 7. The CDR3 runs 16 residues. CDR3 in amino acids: CASSESGQGGWNEQFF. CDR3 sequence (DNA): TGTGCCAGCAGTGAATCGGGACAGGGGGGATGGAATGAGCAGTTCTTC.

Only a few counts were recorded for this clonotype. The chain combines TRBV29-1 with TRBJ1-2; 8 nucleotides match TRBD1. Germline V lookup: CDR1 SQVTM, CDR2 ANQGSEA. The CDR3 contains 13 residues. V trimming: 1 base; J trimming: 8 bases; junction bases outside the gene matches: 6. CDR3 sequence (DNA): TGCAGCGTTGAAGGGCAGGGGGCTCTAGGCTACACCTTC. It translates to CSVEGQGALGYTF.

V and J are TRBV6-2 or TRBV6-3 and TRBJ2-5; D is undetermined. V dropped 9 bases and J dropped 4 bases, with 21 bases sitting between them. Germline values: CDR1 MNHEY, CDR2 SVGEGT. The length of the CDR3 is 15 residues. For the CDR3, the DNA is TGTGCCAGTAGAAGAAAACCGACCGCCTCAGAGACCCAGTACTTC. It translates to CASRRKPTASETQYF.

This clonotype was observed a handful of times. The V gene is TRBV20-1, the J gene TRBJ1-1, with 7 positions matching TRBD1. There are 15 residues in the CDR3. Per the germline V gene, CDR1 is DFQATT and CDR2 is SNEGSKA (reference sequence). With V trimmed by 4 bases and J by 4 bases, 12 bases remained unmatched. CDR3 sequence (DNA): TGCAGTGCTACCCCCTCGGGACAGCGAGGCACTGAAGCTTTCTTT. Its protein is CSATPSGQRGTEAFF.

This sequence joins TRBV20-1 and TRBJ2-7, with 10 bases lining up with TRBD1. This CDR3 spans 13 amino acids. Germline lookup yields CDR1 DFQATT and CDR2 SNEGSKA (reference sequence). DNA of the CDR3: TGCATGTGCCCCGGGACAGGGGTCAACGAGCAGTACTTC. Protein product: CMCPGTGVNEQYF.

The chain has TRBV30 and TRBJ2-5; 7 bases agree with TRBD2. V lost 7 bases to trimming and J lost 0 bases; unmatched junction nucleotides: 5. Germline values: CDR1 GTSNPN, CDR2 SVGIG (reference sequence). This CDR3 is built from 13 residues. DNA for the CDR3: TGTGCCTCCCAGACTAGCCACCAAGAGACCCAGTACTTC. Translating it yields CASQTSHQETQYF.

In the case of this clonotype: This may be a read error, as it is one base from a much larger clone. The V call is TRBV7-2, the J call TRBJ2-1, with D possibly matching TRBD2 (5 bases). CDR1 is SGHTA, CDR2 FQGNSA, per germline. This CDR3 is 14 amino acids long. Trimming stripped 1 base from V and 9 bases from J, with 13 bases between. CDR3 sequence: CTSSLVRGSGEQFF. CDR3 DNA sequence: TGTACCAGCAGCTTAGTTAGAGGGAGTGGTGAGCAGTTCTTC.

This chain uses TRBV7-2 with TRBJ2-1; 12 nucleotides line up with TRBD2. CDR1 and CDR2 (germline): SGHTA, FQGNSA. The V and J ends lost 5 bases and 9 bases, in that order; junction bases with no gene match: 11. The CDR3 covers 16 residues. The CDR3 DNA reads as TGTGCCAGCAGCGAAGGTCTAGCGGGGGGGCGAAGTGAGCAGTTCTTC. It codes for CASSEGLAGGRSEQFF.

The CDR3 DNA reads as TGTGCCACCAGTGAAGGGGTTGAGCAGTACTTC. This gives the protein CATSEGVEQYF. The genes are TRBV24-1 and TRBJ2-5; possibly TRBD1 for D (5 bases). The CDR3 has 11 residues. V was cut by 4 bases and J by 11 bases, with 10 bases left in between. The germline CDR1 and CDR2 sequences are KGHDR and SFDVKD.

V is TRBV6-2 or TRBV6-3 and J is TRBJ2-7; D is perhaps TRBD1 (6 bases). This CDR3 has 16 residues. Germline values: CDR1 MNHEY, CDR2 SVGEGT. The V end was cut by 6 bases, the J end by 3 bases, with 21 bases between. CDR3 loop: CASRLRGQSAIYEQYF. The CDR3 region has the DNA TGTGCCAGCAGACTACGTGGACAGAGCGCAATCTACGAGCAGTACTTC.

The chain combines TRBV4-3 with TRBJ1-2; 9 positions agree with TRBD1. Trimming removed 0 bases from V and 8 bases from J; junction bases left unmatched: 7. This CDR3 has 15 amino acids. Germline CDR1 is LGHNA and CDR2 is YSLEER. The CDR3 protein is CASSQDYTGGVGYTF. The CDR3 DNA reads TGCGCCAGCAGCCAAGACTACACAGGGGGCGTGGGCTACACCTTC.

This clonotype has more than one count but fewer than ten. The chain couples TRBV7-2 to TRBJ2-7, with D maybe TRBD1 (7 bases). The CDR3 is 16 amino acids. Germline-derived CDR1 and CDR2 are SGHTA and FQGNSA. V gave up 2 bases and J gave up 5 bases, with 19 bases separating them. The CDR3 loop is CASSLRHGGGRDEQYF. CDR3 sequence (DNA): TGTGCCAGCAGCTTACGCCATGGAGGGGGCAGGGACGAGCAGTACTTC.

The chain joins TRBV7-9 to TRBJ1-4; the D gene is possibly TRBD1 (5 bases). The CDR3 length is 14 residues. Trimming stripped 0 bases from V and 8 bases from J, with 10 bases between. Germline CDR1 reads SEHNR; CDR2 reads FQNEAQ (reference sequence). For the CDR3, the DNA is TGTGCCAGCAGCTTAGCAGGGGCAAGGGAAAAACTGTTTTTT. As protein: CASSLAGAREKLFF.

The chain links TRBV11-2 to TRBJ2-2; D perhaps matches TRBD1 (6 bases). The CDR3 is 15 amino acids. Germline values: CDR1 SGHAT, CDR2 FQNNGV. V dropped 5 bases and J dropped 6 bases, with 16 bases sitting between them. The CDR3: CASSNQGTGAGELFF. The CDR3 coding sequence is TGTGCCAGCAGCAATCAGGGGACGGGTGCCGGGGAGCTGTTTTTT.

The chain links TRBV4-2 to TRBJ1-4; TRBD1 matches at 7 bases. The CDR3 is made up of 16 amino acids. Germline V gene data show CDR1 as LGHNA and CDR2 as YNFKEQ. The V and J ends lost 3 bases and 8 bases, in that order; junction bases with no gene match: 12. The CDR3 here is CASSHAQRRGHEKLFF. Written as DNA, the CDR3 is TGTGCCAGCAGCCATGCCCAACGAAGGGGGCACGAAAAACTGTTTTTT.

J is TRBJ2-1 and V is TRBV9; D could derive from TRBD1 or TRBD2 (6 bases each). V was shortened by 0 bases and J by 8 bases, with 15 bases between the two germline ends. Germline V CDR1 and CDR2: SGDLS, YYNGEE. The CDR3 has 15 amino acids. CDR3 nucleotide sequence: TGTGCCAGCAGCGTAGTAGGGGGGCGAGACGATGAGCAGTTCTTC. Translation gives CASSVVGGRDDEQFF.

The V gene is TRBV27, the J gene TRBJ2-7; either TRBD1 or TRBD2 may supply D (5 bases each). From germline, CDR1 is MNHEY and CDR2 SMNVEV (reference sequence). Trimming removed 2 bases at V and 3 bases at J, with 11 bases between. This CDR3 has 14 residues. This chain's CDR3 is CASSLRGDDYEQYF. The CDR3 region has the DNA TGTGCCAGCAGTTTAAGGGGAGATGACTACGAGCAGTACTTC.